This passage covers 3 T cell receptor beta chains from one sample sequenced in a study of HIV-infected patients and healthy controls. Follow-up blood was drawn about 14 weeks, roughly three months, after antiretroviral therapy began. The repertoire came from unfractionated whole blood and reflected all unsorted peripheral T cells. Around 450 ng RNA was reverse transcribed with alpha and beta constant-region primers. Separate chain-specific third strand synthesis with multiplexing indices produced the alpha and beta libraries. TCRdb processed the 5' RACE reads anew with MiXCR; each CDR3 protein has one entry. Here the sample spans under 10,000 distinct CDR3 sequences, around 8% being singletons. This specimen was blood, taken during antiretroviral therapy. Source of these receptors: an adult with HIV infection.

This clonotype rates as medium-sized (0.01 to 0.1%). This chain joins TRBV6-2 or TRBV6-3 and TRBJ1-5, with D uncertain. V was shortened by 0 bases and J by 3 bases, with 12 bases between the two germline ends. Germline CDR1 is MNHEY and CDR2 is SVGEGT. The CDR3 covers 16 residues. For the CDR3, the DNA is TGTGCCAGCAGTTACTCCCCGAGGGTTATCAATCAGCCCCAGCATTTT. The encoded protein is CASSYSPRVINQPQHF.

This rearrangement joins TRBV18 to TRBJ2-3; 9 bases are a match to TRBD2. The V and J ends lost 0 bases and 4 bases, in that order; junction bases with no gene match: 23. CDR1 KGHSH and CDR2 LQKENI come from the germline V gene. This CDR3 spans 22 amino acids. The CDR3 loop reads CASSPPALHLAGIQTGSDTQYF. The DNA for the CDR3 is TGTGCCAGCTCACCACCGGCCCTTCATCTAGCGGGGATTCAAACAGGATCAGATACGCAGTATTTT. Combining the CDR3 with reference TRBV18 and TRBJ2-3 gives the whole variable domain NAGVMQNPRHLVRRRGQEARLRCSPMKGHSHVYWYRQLPEEGLKFMVYLQKENIIDESGMPKERFSAEFPKEGPSILRIQQVVRGDSAAYFCASSPPALHLAGIQTGSDTQYFGPGTRLTVL.

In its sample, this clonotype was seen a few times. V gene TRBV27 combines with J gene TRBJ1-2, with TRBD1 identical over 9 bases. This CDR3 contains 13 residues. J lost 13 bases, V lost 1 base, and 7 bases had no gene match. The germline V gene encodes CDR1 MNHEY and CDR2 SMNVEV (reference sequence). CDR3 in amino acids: CASSLLAGQGPTF. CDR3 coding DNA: TGTGCCAGCAGTTTATTAGCGGGACAGGGCCCCACCTTC.